This TCR beta chain appears in the sequencing data of a study of monozygotic twins with inflammatory bowel disease. TCRdb reprocessed the 5' RACE reads and reports one entry per CDR3 protein, with no DNA. The sample includes around 450,000 distinct CDR3 sequences. The V gene's germline CDR1 is MNHEY and CDR2 SMNVEV (reference sequence). This CDR3 comprises 18 residues. Sequenced input: blood. This chain links TRBV27 with TRBJ2-7; the D call of TRBD2 rests on TCRdb alone, since no DNA is present to check it. The TCR originated in a human donor with ulcerative colitis or Crohn's disease, or a healthy co-twin of an affected twin (not recorded which). The CDR3 here is CASSLSLGLAGATYEQYF.